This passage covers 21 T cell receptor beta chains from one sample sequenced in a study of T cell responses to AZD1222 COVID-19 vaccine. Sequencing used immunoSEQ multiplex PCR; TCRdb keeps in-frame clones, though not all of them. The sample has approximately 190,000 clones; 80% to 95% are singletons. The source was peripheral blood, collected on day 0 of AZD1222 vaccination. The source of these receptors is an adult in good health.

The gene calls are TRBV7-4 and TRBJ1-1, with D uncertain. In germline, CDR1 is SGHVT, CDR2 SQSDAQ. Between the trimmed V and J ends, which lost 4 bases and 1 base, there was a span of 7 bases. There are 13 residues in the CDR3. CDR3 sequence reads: CASSSRRNTEAFF. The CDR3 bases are TGTGCCAGCAGCTCCAGACGGAACACTGAAGCTTTCTTT. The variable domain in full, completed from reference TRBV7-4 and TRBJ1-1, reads GAGVSQSPRYKVAKRGRDVALRCDSISGHVTLYWYRQTLGQGSEVLTYSQSDAQRDKSGRPSGRFSAERPERSVSTLKIQRTEQGDSAVYLCASSSRRNTEAFFGQGTRLTVV.

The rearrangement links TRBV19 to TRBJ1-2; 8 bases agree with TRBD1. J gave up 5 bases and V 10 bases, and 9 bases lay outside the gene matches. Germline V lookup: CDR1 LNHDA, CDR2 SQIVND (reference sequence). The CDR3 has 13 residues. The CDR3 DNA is TGTGCCACTCAAGCCGGGACAGGTTATGGCTACACCTTC. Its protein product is CATQAGTGYGYTF. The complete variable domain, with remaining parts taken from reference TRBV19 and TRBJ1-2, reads DGGITQSPKYLFRKEGQNVTLSCEQNLNHDAMYWYRQDPGQGLRLIYYSQIVNDFQKGDIAEGYSVSREKKESFPLTVTSAQKNPTAFYLCATQAGTGYGYTFGSGTRLTVV.

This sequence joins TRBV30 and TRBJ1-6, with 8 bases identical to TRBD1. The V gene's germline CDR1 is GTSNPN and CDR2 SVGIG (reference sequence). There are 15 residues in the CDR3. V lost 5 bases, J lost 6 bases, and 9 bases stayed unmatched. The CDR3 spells CAWEVGTGLNSPLHF. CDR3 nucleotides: TGTGCCTGGGAGGTGGGGACAGGACTTAATTCACCCCTCCACTTT.

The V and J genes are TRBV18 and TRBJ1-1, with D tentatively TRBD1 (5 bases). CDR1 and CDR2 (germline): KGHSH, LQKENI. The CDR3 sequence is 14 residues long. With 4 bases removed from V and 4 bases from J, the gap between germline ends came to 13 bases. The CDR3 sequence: CASSLAGWVTEAFF. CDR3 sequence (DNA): TGTGCCAGCTCACTAGCAGGGTGGGTCACTGAAGCTTTCTTT.

This chain's CDR3 is CASSQALGQGTSSYEQYF. The DNA for the CDR3 is TGTGCCAGCAGCCAAGCCCTCGGACAGGGGACAAGCTCCTACGAGCAGTACTTC. The chain uses TRBV3-1 (or the pseudogene TRBV3-2) and TRBJ2-7; 9 bases are a match to TRBD1. This CDR3 comprises 18 residues. The J segment lost 0 bases and the V segment lost 1 base, leaving 10 bases of the junction unmatched. Germline V gene lookup returns CDR1 LGHDT and CDR2 YNNKEL (reference sequence).

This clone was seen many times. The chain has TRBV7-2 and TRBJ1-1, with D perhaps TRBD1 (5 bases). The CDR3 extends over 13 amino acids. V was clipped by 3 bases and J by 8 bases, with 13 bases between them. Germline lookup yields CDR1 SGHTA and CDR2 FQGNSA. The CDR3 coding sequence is TGTGCCAGCAGCTTTTCCCAGGGTAAGGAAGCTTTCTTT. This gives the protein CASSFSQGKEAFF.

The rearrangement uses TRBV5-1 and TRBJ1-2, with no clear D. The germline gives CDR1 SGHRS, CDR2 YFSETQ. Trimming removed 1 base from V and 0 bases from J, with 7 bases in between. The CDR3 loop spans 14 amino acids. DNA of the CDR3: TGCGCCAGCAGCTTGTCCAGCCCTAACTATGGCTACACCTTC. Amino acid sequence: CASSLSSPNYGYTF.

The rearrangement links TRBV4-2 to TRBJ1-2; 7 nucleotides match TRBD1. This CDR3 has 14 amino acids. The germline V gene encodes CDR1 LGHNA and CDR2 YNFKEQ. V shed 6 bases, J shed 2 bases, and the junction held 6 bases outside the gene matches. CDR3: CASREGARNYGYTF. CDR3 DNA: TGTGCCAGCAGAGAGGGGGCCAGGAACTATGGCTACACCTTC.

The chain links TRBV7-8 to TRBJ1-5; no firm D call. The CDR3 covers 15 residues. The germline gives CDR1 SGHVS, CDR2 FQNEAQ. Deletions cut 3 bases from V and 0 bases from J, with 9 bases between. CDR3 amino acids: CASSFAGFSNQPQHF. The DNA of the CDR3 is TGTGCCAGCAGCTTTGCAGGTTTTAGCAATCAGCCCCAGCATTTT.

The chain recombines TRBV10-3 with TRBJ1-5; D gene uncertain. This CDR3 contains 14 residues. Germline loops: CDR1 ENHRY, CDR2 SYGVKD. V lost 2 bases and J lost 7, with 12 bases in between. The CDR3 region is CAISEASGRQPQHF. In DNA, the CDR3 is TGTGCCATCAGTGAGGCCAGTGGGAGACAGCCCCAGCATTTT.

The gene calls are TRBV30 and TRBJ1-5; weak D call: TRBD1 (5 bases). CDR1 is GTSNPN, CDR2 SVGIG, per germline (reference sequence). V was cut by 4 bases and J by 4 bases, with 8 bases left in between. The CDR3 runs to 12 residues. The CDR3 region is CAWNKGNQPQHF. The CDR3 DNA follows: TGTGCCTGGAATAAGGGGAATCAGCCCCAGCATTTT.

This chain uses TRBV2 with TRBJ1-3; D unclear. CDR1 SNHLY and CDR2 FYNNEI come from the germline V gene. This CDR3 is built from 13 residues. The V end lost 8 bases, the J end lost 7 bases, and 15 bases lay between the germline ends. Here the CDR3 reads CASCRSQGNTIYF. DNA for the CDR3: TGTGCCAGCTGTAGGTCCCAAGGGAACACCATATATTTT. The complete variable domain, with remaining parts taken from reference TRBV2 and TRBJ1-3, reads EPEVTQTPSHQVTQMGQEVILRCVPISNHLYFYWYRQILGQKVEFLVSFYNNEISEKSEIFDDQFSVERPDGSNFTLKIRSTKLEDSAMYFCASCRSQGNTIYFGEGSWLTVV.

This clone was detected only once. This CDR3 reads CASRDPGSYEQYF. CDR3 DNA: TGTGCCAGCCGGGACCCAGGAAGCTACGAGCAGTACTTC. V is TRBV28 and J is TRBJ2-7; perhaps D is TRBD1 or TRBD2 (5 bases each). V gave up 8 bases and J gave up 3 bases, with 14 bases separating them. The CDR3 length is 13 residues. Germline values: CDR1 MDHEN, CDR2 SYDVKM.

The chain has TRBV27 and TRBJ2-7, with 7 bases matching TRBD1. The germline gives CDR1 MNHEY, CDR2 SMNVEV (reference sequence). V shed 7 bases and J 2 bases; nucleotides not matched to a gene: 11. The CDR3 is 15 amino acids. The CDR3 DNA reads TGTGCCAGCAAAACAGGGGTAGGATCGGCCTACGAGCAGTACTTC. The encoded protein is CASKTGVGSAYEQYF.

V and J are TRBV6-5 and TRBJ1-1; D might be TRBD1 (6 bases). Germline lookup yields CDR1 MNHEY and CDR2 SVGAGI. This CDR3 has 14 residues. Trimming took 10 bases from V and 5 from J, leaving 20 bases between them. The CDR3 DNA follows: TGTGCCACAACCCCGGAGGGGGTTCGGACTGAAGCTTTCTTT. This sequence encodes CATTPEGVRTEAFF.

The CDR3 here is CAITGGIGYTF. The CDR3, as DNA: TGTGCCATTACAGGGGGCATCGGCTACACCTTC. This chain uses TRBV2 with TRBJ1-2; 9 bases align to TRBD1. The junction had 5 bases not matched to a gene; V was cut back by 10 bases and J by 8 bases. This CDR3 contains 11 residues. Germline CDR1 is SNHLY and CDR2 is FYNNEI.

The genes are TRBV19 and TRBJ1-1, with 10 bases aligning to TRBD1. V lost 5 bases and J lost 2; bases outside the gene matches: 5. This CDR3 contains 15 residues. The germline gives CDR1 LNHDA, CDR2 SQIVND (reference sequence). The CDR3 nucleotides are TGTGCCAGTAGTTCGAGGACAGGGGGTAACACTGAAGCTTTCTTT. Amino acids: CASSSRTGGNTEAFF.

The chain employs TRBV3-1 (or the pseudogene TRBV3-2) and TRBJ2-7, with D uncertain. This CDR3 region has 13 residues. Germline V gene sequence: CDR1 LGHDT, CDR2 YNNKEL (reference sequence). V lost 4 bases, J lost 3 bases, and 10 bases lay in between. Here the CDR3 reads CASSRRQSYEQYF. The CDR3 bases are TGTGCCAGCAGCCGGCGCCAGAGCTACGAGCAGTACTTC.

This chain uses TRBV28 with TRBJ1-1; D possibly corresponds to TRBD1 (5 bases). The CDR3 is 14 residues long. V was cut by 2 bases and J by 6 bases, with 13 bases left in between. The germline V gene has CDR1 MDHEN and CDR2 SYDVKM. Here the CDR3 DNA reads TGTGCCAGCAGTTTACACCAGACAGTCTCTGAAGCTTTCTTT. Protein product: CASSLHQTVSEAFF.

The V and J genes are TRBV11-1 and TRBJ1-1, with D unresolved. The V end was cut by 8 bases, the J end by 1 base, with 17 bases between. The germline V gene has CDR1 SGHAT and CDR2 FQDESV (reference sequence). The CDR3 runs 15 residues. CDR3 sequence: CASRNPDTANTEAFF. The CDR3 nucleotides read TGTGCCAGCCGCAACCCTGACACAGCGAACACTGAAGCTTTCTTT.

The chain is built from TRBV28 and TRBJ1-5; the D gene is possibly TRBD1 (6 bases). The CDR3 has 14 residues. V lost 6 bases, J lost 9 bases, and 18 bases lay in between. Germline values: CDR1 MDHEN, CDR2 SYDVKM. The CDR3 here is CASSSGQFQGPQHF. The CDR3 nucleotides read TGTGCCAGCAGCTCCGGACAGTTTCAAGGGCCCCAGCATTTT.